The clone carrying this T cell receptor beta chain was counted many times. The antigen remains unidentified. V lost 1 base, J lost 8 bases, and 4 bases stayed unmatched. Germline CDR1 reads SGHVS; CDR2 reads FNYEAQ. This CDR3 comprises 15 residues. This sample was taken from a study of T cells in Graves' hyperthyroidism and ophthalmopathy. Study outcomes and limitations: Onset of ophthalmopathy came a median about 6.5 months after the model predicted it. Most thyroid clonotypes with frequency above 0.001 were detected in blood.

Researchers amplified the TCR beta CDR3 regions from RNA transcripts. When the TCR CDR3 underwent first-round RT-PCR, the HTBI primer set was used. TCRdb reprocessed the multiplex PCR reads via MiXCR and lists one record per CDR3 protein. The sample includes more than 500,000 distinct CDR3 sequences, under 20% of them seen just once. Hyperthyroidism, newly diagnosed and lasting under 2 months, affected patients aged 18 to 65. Material for sequencing was blood. The source is a woman in her 30s with Graves' hyperthyroidism. The rearrangement joins TRBV7-6 to TRBJ2-1, with TRBD2 identical over 11 bases. CDR3 DNA: TGTGCCAGCAGCTTAGAGGGACTAGCGGACCATGAGCAGTTCTTC. The encoded protein is CASSLEGLADHEQFF.